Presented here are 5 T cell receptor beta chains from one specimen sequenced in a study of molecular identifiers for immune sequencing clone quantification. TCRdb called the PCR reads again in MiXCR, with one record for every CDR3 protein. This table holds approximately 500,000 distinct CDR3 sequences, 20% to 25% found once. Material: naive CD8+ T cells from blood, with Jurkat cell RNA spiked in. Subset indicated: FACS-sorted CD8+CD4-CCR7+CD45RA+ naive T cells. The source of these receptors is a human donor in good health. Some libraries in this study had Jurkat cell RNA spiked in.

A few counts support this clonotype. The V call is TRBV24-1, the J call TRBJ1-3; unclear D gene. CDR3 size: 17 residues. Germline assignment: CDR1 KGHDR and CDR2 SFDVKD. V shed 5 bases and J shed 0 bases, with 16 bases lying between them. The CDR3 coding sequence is TGTGCCACCAGTGCCGGGCCGGGAACCATCTCTGGAAACACCATATATTTT. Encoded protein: CATSAGPGTISGNTIYF.

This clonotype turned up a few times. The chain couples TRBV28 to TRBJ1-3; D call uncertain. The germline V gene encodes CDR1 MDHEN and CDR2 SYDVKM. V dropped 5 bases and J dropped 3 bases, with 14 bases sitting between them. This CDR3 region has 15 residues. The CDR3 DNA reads TGTGCCAGCAGTCCCGACGAGTTTGTTGGAAACACCATATATTTT. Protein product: CASSPDEFVGNTIYF.

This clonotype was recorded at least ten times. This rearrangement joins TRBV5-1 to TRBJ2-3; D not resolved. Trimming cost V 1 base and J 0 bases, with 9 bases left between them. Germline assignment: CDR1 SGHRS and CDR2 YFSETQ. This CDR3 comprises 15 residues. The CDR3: CASSLQPESTDTQYF. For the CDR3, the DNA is TGCGCCAGCAGCTTGCAGCCGGAGAGCACAGATACGCAGTATTTT. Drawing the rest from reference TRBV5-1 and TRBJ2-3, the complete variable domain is KAGVTQTPRYLIKTRGQQVTLSCSPISGHRSVSWYQQTPGQGLQFLFEYFSETQRNKGNFPGRFSGRQFSNSRSEMNVSTLELGDSALYLCASSLQPESTDTQYFGPGTRLTVL.

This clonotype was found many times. CDR3: CSVVQGAETQYF. Here the CDR3 DNA reads TGCAGCGTTGTTCAGGGGGCGGAGACCCAGTACTTC. The chain joins TRBV29-1 to TRBJ2-5, with TRBD1 identical over 8 bases. This CDR3 has 12 amino acids. Germline trimming cut 4 bases from V and 5 bases from J; bases unmatched to any gene: 3. CDR1 is SQVTM, CDR2 ANQGSEA, per germline.

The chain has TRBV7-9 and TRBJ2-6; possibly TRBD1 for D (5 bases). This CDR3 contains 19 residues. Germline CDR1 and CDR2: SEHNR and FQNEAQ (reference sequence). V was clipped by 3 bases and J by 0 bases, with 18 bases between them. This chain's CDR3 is CASSFPAQWTTSGANVLTF. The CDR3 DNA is TGTGCCAGCAGCTTCCCGGCCCAGTGGACAACCTCTGGGGCCAACGTCCTGACTTTC.